Below, 7 T cell receptor beta chains from the same sample are listed, as sequenced in a study of blood T cell repertoires in COVID-19. The protocol was immunoSEQ multiplex PCR, while the TCRdb copy is restricted to in-frame clones and leaves out a portion. The data show 500,000 to 600,000 clones, about 89% seen once. Sequenced sample: peripheral blood. These TCRs come from a woman in her fifties or sixties with COVID-19, enrolled during active disease.

The chain couples TRBV7-2 to TRBJ1-5, with 8 bases aligning to TRBD1. The CDR3 length is 17 residues. Germline assignment: CDR1 SGHTA and CDR2 FQGNSA. The J segment lost 0 bases and the V segment lost 5 bases, leaving 9 bases of the junction unmatched. For the CDR3, the DNA is TGTGCCAGCAGCCCTATTGGACAGGGATATAGCAATCAGCCCCAGCATTTT. This gives the protein CASSPIGQGYSNQPQHF.

The genes are TRBV2 and TRBJ1-4; no firm D call. The V and J ends lost 6 bases and 4 bases respectively, with 15 bases between them. This CDR3 comprises 15 residues. CDR1 and CDR2 (germline): SNHLY, FYNNEI. This CDR3 is CASRAGSGNNEKLFF. In nucleotides, the CDR3 is TGTGCCAGCAGGGCCGGTTCCGGGAATAATGAAAAACTGTTTTTT.

Only one count was recorded for this clone. The sample has other DNA sequences that encode this CDR3 too. The chain combines TRBV30 with TRBJ1-5; no clear D. V was pared by 2 bases and J by 7 bases, with 12 bases between. The CDR3 runs 13 residues. Germline lookup yields CDR1 GTSNPN and CDR2 SVGIG (reference sequence). CDR3 DNA: TGTGCCTGGAGTACGGGTATCGACCAGCCCCAGCATTTT. It translates to CAWSTGIDQPQHF.

The chain recombines TRBV9 with TRBJ2-2; D is perhaps TRBD1 (7 bases). Trimming cost V 0 bases and J 6 bases, with 12 bases left between them. The CDR3 covers 15 residues. Germline lookup yields CDR1 SGDLS and CDR2 YYNGEE. As DNA, the CDR3 is TGTGCCAGCAGCGTAGGAGGGGGCGGGGCCGGGGAGCTGTTTTTT. This codes for CASSVGGGGAGELFF. The full variable domain, rest sourced from reference TRBV9 and TRBJ2-2, is DSGVTQTPKHLITATGQRVTLRCSPRSGDLSVYWYQQSLDQGLQFLIQYYNGEERAKGNILERFSAQQFPDLHSELNLSSLELGDSALYFCASSVGGGGAGELFFGEGSRLTVL.

V and J are TRBV28 and TRBJ1-1, with TRBD1 as a possible D gene (6 bases). This CDR3 spans 13 amino acids. The germline V gene has CDR1 MDHEN and CDR2 SYDVKM. CDR3 residues: CAARGGLYTEAFF. CDR3 sequence (DNA): TGTGCGGCCCGGGGGGGCTTATACACTGAAGCTTTCTTT.

The chain employs TRBV7-2 and TRBJ2-7, with D maybe TRBD2 (5 bases). The germline gives CDR1 SGHTA, CDR2 FQGNSA. V lost 3 bases and J 0 bases, leaving 9 bases between the germline ends. The CDR3 is 14 residues long. For the CDR3, the DNA is TGTGCCAGCAGCTTGGACTTTAACTCCTACGAGCAGTACTTC. Encoded protein: CASSLDFNSYEQYF. Complete variable domain (other parts from reference TRBV7-2 and TRBJ2-7): GAGVSQSPSNKVTEKGKDVELRCDPISGHTALYWYRQSLGQGLEFLIYFQGNSAPDKSGLPSDRFSAERTGGSVSTLTIQRTQQEDSAVYLCASSLDFNSYEQYFGPGTRLTVT.

The chain couples TRBV12-5 to TRBJ2-5; D not resolved. Between the trimmed V and J ends, which lost 5 bases and 2 bases, there was a span of 3 bases. The CDR3 is 11 residues long. Germline assignment: CDR1 LGHNT and CDR2 FRNRAP. Written as DNA, the CDR3 is TGTGCTAGTGGTCCTCAAGAGACCCAGTACTTC. Protein sequence: CASGPQETQYF.